Following are 29 T cell receptor beta chains from one sample sequenced in a study of cytomegalovirus exposure and HLA in healthy donors. PCR primers comprised 60 Vbeta and 13 Jbeta primers. Method: immunoSEQ multiplex PCR; TCRdb's copy keeps in-frame clones and lacks some. The sample gives 150,000 to 200,000 clones, 65% to 90% of which show up once; under 3% is in the top ten. Input material: PBMCs. These receptors all come from a woman aged 50 to 60 in good health and CMV-seronegative.

The chain links TRBV19 to TRBJ2-2; D gene ambiguous. The CDR3 contains 13 residues. Trimming stripped 7 bases from V and 4 bases from J, with 10 bases between. CDR1 LNHDA and CDR2 SQIVND come from the germline V gene (reference sequence). The CDR3: CASINTITGELFF. CDR3 in DNA: TGTGCCAGTATAAATACTATCACCGGGGAGCTGTTTTTT.

The chain links TRBV5-4 to TRBJ1-1, with 9 bases identical to TRBD1. The CDR3 sequence is 15 residues long. The V gene's germline CDR1 is SGHNT and CDR2 YYREEE (reference sequence). Trimming removed 4 bases from V and 5 bases from J; junction bases left unmatched: 9. As DNA, the CDR3 is TGTGCCAGCAGCCGAGCGGCGGACAGGGGAACTGAAGCTTTCTTT. Its protein product is CASSRAADRGTEAFF.

This rearrangement joins TRBV7-2 to TRBJ2-1; the D gene is possibly TRBD2 (6 bases). The germline V and J ends were trimmed by 8 bases and 2 bases, with 16 bases remaining between them. The germline V gene encodes CDR1 SGHTA and CDR2 FQGNSA. The CDR3 sequence is 15 residues long. CDR3 amino acids: CASGLTRSTYNEQFF. The CDR3 nucleotides read TGTGCCAGCGGCCTGACTAGGAGCACCTACAATGAGCAGTTCTTC.

V is TRBV28 and J is TRBJ2-2, with 8 nucleotides matching TRBD1. CDR1 is MDHEN and CDR2 is SYDVKM in the germline V gene. The CDR3 runs to 14 residues. Trimming removed 7 bases from V and 6 bases from J; junction bases left unmatched: 7. The CDR3: CASTLTGDAGELFF. The CDR3 coding sequence is TGTGCCAGCACCCTGACAGGGGACGCCGGGGAGCTGTTTTTT.

The rearrangement uses TRBV11-2 and TRBJ2-1, with D possibly matching TRBD2 (8 bases). This CDR3 is 16 amino acids long. Trimming stripped 5 bases from V and 9 bases from J, with 23 bases between. The germline V gene has CDR1 SGHAT and CDR2 FQNNGV. For the CDR3, the DNA is TGTGCCAGCAGCCTGGCAGCGGGAGCAGGGGGGGGTGAGCAGTTCTTC. Amino acid sequence: CASSLAAGAGGGEQFF. Combining the CDR3 with reference TRBV11-2 and TRBJ2-1 gives the whole variable domain EAGVAQSPRYKIIEKRQSVAFWCNPISGHATLYWYQQILGQGPKLLIQFQNNGVVDDSQLPKDRFSAERLKGVDSTLKIQPAKLEDSAVYLCASSLAAGAGGGEQFFGPGTRLTVL.

The chain couples TRBV4-2 to TRBJ2-7; 7 positions agree with TRBD1. The J segment lost 3 bases and the V segment lost 1 base, leaving 6 bases of the junction unmatched. Germline lookup yields CDR1 LGHNA and CDR2 YNFKEQ. The CDR3 totals 15 residues. CDR3 protein: CASSQAMQGVYEQYF. DNA for the CDR3: TGTGCCAGCAGCCAAGCCATGCAGGGGGTCTACGAGCAGTACTTC.

The genes are TRBV27 and TRBJ1-2; D is undetermined. Trimming removed 2 bases from V and 1 base from J, with 5 bases in between. This CDR3 is built from 13 residues. Per germline, CDR1 MNHEY and CDR2 SMNVEV (reference sequence). The CDR3 sequence: CASSLGVNYGYTF. CDR3 bases: TGTGCCAGCAGTTTAGGAGTTAACTATGGCTACACCTTC.

The chain carries TRBV28 and TRBJ2-1; no reliable D call. V lost 2 bases and J 1 base, leaving 6 bases between the germline ends. This CDR3 is built from 14 residues. Germline CDR1 and CDR2: MDHEN and SYDVKM. The CDR3 nucleotides are TGTGCCAGCAGTTTACCCCATTCCTACAATGAGCAGTTCTTC. This codes for CASSLPHSYNEQFF.

The sample holds one count of this clone. V gene TRBV9 combines with J gene TRBJ2-2, with D possibly being TRBD2 (6 bases). V lost 0 bases and J lost 7, with 10 bases in between. CDR1 and CDR2 from the germline V gene are SGDLS and YYNGEE. The CDR3 covers 14 residues. The CDR3 is CASSVVQEGGELFF. The CDR3 bases are TGTGCCAGCAGCGTAGTACAGGAGGGCGGGGAGCTGTTTTTT.

Only one count was recorded for this clone. The chain is built from TRBV28 and TRBJ2-5, with a possible D match to TRBD1 (7 bases). CDR3 length: 15 residues. Germline-derived CDR1 and CDR2 are MDHEN and SYDVKM. Trimming stripped 2 bases from V and 4 bases from J, with 14 bases between. The CDR3 sequence: CASSLRRGAAETQYF. The CDR3, as DNA: TGTGCCAGCAGTTTACGCAGGGGGGCTGCAGAGACCCAGTACTTC.

The chain joins TRBV9 to TRBJ2-1; perhaps TRBD1 as D (5 bases). In germline, CDR1 is SGDLS, CDR2 YYNGEE. V lost 0 bases and J 8 bases, leaving 12 bases between the germline ends. The CDR3 totals 14 residues. CDR3 sequence: CASSVDDSRDEQFF. CDR3 bases: TGTGCCAGCAGCGTAGATGACAGTAGGGATGAGCAGTTCTTC.

The gene calls are TRBV7-3 and TRBJ2-1; 8 bases map to TRBD1. This CDR3 spans 12 amino acids. After removal of 5 bases from V and 13 bases from J, the junction contained 7 bases not matched to a gene. The germline V gene has CDR1 SGHTA and CDR2 FQGTGA. The CDR3 here is CASSRPGGPQFF. The CDR3 nucleotides are TGTGCCAGCAGCCGTCCAGGGGGCCCCCAGTTCTTC.

The chain combines TRBV4-1 with TRBJ2-3, with D unclear. The V end lost 5 bases, the J end lost 7 bases, and 10 bases lay between the germline ends. Germline lookup yields CDR1 MGHRA and CDR2 YSYEKL. The CDR3 covers 12 residues. CDR3 DNA: TGCGCCAGCAGCAACGCGAGGAATACGCAGTATTTT. Translating it yields CASSNARNTQYF.

The chain uses TRBV5-1 and TRBJ2-2; 7 nucleotides match TRBD2. Germline V CDR1 and CDR2: SGHRS, YFSETQ. This CDR3 spans 16 amino acids. J was trimmed by 6 bases and V by 3 bases; bases with no gene match: 11. The CDR3 bases are TGCGCCAGCAGCTCCTTGGCGGGAGTCCAAGCCGGGGAGCTGTTTTTT. Amino acids: CASSSLAGVQAGELFF.

J is TRBJ2-5 and V is TRBV5-8, with 8 bases aligning to TRBD1. This CDR3 is 13 amino acids long. V was clipped by 4 bases and J by 4 bases; unmatched bases: 3. CDR1 SGHTS and CDR2 YDEGEE come from the germline V gene. The CDR3 DNA is TGTGCCAGCAGCGGGACAGGAGCAGAGACCCAGTACTTC. Encoded protein: CASSGTGAETQYF.

This chain uses TRBV28 with TRBJ2-3; 9 bases agree with TRBD2. The CDR3 runs 15 residues. CDR1 and CDR2 from the germline V gene are MDHEN and SYDVKM. With V trimmed by 6 bases and J by 0 bases, 4 bases remained unmatched. The CDR3 DNA is TGTGCCAGCAGCTCTAGCGGGGTCAGCACAGATACGCAGTATTTT. Amino acid sequence: CASSSSGVSTDTQYF.

Regarding this clone: The same CDR3 is also encoded by other DNA sequences in this sample. The rearrangement joins TRBV29-1 to TRBJ2-7; D may be TRBD1 (6 bases). The CDR3 is 11 amino acids. Germline assignment: CDR1 SQVTM and CDR2 ANQGSEA. Trimming took off 7 bases at V and 1 base at J, with 8 bases between the two ends. CDR3 region: CSAGQSYEQYF. The CDR3 nucleotides are TGCAGCGCCGGACAGTCCTACGAGCAGTACTTC.

This chain connects TRBV7-2 to TRBJ2-5, with 8 bases identical to TRBD1. The better agreement between TRBJ2-7 and the DNA end casts doubt on the J call. Germline values: CDR1 SGHTA, CDR2 FQGNSA. The CDR3 covers 13 residues. The DNA for the CDR3 is TGTGCCAGCAGCTCCCAGGGGGCGGGCGAGCAGTACTTC. Its protein is CASSSQGAGEQYF.

Points on this clone: The germline gene is not matched at one end of the junction; a read error may be the cause. V is TRBV7-8 and J is TRBJ2-5; TRBD1 agrees at 9 bases. The CDR3 runs to 15 residues. The germline CDR1 and CDR2 sequences are SGHVS and FQNEAQ. The CDR3 coding sequence is TGTGCCAGCGACAGCGAACAGGGGGCCCAAGAGGCCCAGTACTTC. Translation: CASDSEQGAQEAQYF.

This chain connects TRBV7-9 to TRBJ1-2, with 10 bases fitting TRBD1. Germline-derived CDR1 and CDR2 are SEHNR and FQNEAQ (reference sequence). This CDR3 has 15 residues. V was clipped by 5 bases and J by 3 bases; unmatched bases: 6. DNA for the CDR3: TGTGCCAGCAGCGGTGGGACAGGGGACGACTATGGCTACACCTTC. It codes for CASSGGTGDDYGYTF.

Notes on this clone: Within the sample, other DNA sequences also encode this same CDR3. The V gene is TRBV7-2, the J gene TRBJ2-5; D is perhaps TRBD1 (5 bases). Between the trimmed V and J ends, which lost 1 base and 5 bases, there was a span of 8 bases. Germline V gives CDR1 SGHTA, CDR2 FQGNSA. The CDR3 totals 13 residues. The CDR3 DNA follows: TGTGCCAGCAGCTTAGACAGGCGGGAGACCCAGTACTTC. Its translation: CASSLDRRETQYF.

A note on this clone: Other nucleotide sequences from this sample produce the same CDR3. The chain employs TRBV27 and TRBJ1-1, with D hard to call. The CDR3 has 13 residues. The V end lost 0 bases, the J end lost 1 base, and 3 bases lay between the germline ends. Germline V gene lookup returns CDR1 MNHEY and CDR2 SMNVEV (reference sequence). The CDR3 is CASSLSKNTEAFF. The DNA of the CDR3 is TGTGCCAGCAGTTTATCCAAGAACACTGAAGCTTTCTTT.

This rearrangement joins TRBV6-4 to TRBJ1-2; maybe TRBD1 (6 bases). Germline-derived CDR1 and CDR2 are MRHNA and SNTAGT. This CDR3 spans 14 amino acids. V dropped 5 bases and J dropped 4 bases, with 14 bases sitting between them. The CDR3 DNA sequence: TGTGCCAGCAGTTCCAGGACAGCTTCCTATGGCTACACCTTC. This encodes CASSSRTASYGYTF.

This chain connects TRBV19 to TRBJ2-1; D perhaps matches TRBD1 (5 bases). Per the germline V gene, CDR1 is LNHDA and CDR2 is SQIVND (reference sequence). The length of the CDR3 is 15 residues. Trimming left V 5 bases short and J 6 bases short, with 17 bases between. Written as DNA, the CDR3 is TGTGCCAGTAGTCCCCAGGGCGCCGTACTCAATGAGCAGTTCTTC. Translated, it gives CASSPQGAVLNEQFF.

The genes are TRBV2 and TRBJ1-5, with D perhaps TRBD1 (5 bases). Germline CDR1 is SNHLY and CDR2 is FYNNEI. CDR3 size: 14 residues. With 5 bases removed from V and 3 bases from J, the gap between germline ends came to 11 bases. CDR3 sequence: CASSWGGANQPQHF. In DNA form, the CDR3 reads TGTGCCAGCAGTTGGGGAGGGGCCAATCAGCCCCAGCATTTT.

The chain carries TRBV6-6 and TRBJ1-5; TRBD1 matches 7 bases. Trimming took 0 bases from V and 4 from J; bases not matched to a gene: 6. Germline V gene data show CDR1 as MNHNY and CDR2 as SVGAGI (reference sequence). This CDR3 region has 16 residues. In DNA, the CDR3 is TGTGCCAGCAGTTACTCGCTCAGGGGGAGAAATCAGCCCCAGCATTTT. The encoded protein is CASSYSLRGRNQPQHF.

The chain has TRBV7-6 and TRBJ2-7, with 11 bases matching TRBD2. The CDR3 is 15 residues long. From germline, CDR1 is SGHVS and CDR2 FNYEAQ. The V gene end was trimmed by 0 bases and the J gene end by 2 bases; junction bases not matched to a gene: 0. The CDR3 nucleotides read TGTGCCAGCAGCTTAGCGACTAGCGGGACCTACGAGCAGTACTTC. It translates to CASSLATSGTYEQYF.

This sequence joins TRBV30 and TRBJ2-7, with 10 positions matching TRBD1. In germline, CDR1 is GTSNPN, CDR2 SVGIG (reference sequence). The CDR3 covers 14 residues. V lost 5 bases, J lost 7 bases, and 11 bases stayed unmatched. CDR3 nucleotide sequence: TGTGCCTGGGCCGGGACAGGGGCTGGTCGGGAGCAGTACTTC. Its translation: CAWAGTGAGREQYF.

CDR3: CAWSVGLAGSYGEQYF. CDR3 DNA sequence: TGTGCCTGGAGTGTGGGACTAGCGGGGAGCTATGGAGAGCAGTACTTC. The chain combines TRBV30 with TRBJ2-7; 13 bases are shared with TRBD2. J gave up 7 bases and V 0 bases, and 9 bases lay outside the gene matches. CDR1 is GTSNPN, CDR2 SVGIG, per germline (reference sequence). This CDR3 has 16 residues.